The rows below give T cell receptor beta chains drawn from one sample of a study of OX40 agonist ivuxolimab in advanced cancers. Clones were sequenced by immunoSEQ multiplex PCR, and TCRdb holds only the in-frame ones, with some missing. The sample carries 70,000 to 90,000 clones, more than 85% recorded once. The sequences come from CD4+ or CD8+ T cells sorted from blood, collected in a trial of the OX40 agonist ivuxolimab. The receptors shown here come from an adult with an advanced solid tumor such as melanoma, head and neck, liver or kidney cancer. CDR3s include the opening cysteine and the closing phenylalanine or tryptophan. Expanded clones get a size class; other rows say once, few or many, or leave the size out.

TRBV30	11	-	CAWSVDTEAFF
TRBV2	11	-	CASSEAGKGFF
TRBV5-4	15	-	CASSLGGRTQETQYF
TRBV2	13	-	CASSYRGTDTQYF
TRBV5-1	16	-	CVSYRGLGESLYGYTF
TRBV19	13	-	CASSTRDLYGYTF
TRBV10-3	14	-	CAIRGGAQGTEAFF
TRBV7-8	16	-	CASSLGLAIIQETQYF
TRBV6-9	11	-	CASRSVYGYTF
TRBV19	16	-	CASSIGTGGQRDTQYF
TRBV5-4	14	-	CASSLQGGTDTQYF
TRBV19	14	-	CASRQTGINQPQHF
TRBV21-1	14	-	CASSKGDFTDTQYF
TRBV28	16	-	CASSLETGGDNYGYTF
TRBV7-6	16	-	CASSLARTGSLYEQYF
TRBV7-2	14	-	CASSSGGGLNGYTF
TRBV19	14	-	CASSAVGGANVLTF
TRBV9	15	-	CASSAFTGINYGYTF
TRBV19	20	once	CASMTPLGGTSGRVTGELFF
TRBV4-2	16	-	CASSQDGGIATGELFF
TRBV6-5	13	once	CASSITMNTEAFF
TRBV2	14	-	CASSEKDRNTEAFF
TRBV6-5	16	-	CASSSQGAGSNQPQHF
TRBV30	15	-	CAWSLRKIKNTEAFF
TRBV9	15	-	CASRPTRRGKETQYF
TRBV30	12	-	CAWTEGITEAFF
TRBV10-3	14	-	CATERGRGLGEQYF
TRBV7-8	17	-	CASSLGYRFATNEKLFF
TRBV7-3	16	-	CASSLGGGAGTDTQYF
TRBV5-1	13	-	CASSFTREETQYF
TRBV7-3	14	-	CASSPSGGDTEAFF
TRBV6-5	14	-	CASSYDQGARKAFF
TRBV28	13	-	CASQKGGAYEQYF
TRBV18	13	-	CASSRNPGTEAFF
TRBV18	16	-	CASSPEYRLNTGELFF
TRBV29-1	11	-	CSVDTGFGYTF
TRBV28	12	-	CASREGAIEQFF
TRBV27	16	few	CASSFFGRGATGELFF
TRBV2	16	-	CASSRGQGGTNEKLFF
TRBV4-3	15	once	CASSQGAVGGAEAFF
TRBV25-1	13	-	CASARDHQETQYF
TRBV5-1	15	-	CASSLMGQGAYEQYF
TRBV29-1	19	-	CSGQLPGLAGGPYYNEQFF
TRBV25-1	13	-	CASSVGQGIAYTF
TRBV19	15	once	CASSIWGQVNQPQHF
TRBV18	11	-	CASSPGREQYF
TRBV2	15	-	CASSPGTGSSRELFF
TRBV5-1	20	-	CASSLTPRGGVNLAKNIQYF
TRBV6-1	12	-	CASRGVDEKLFF